This T cell receptor (beta chain) is drawn from a study of cytomegalovirus exposure and HLA in healthy donors. The study, taken as a whole, reports: The study flagged some 170 TCR beta chains as cytomegalovirus-associated.

Concerning this clone: No antigen is known for it.

Trimming stripped 7 bases from V and 2 bases from J, with 9 bases between. In germline, CDR1 is SNHLY, CDR2 FYNNEI. This CDR3 has 12 amino acids. Sequencing was performed with immunoSEQ multiplex PCR; in TCRdb, only in-frame clones are kept and a portion is missing. The sample has over 200,000 clones; 87% are singletons. The V call is TRBV2, the J call TRBJ2-7; D perhaps matches TRBD2 (5 bases). This clonotype was obtained from a young woman in good health and CMV-seropositive. The material sequenced was PBMCs. The CDR3 DNA reads TGTGCCAGCAACGTCGGGACCTACGAGCAGTACTTC. This sequence encodes CASNVGTYEQYF.